This T cell receptor (beta chain) is drawn from a study of T-cell memory formation after mild COVID-19. Study in general: Among the donors, TCR clusters were largely specific to each donor.

Points from the study as a whole: There was a balanced CD4/CD8 profile in clones contracting day 15 to 85, and later expanders leaned CD4+.

Constant-segment primers were used for 5'RACE, and the resulting TCR alpha and TCR beta cDNA libraries carried sample barcodes and UMIs. TCRdb independently ran MiXCR on the 5' RACE reads; one entry per CDR3 protein. The sample holds about 400,000 distinct CDR3 sequences, 23% seen once. Germline V gene data show CDR1 as SGHRS and CDR2 as YFSETQ. Unmatched junction bases numbered 5, after V lost 1 base and J lost 2 bases. The CDR3 is made up of 16 amino acids. For this clonotype: Its antigen remains unknown.

This TCR derives from an adult woman who had mild COVID-19 (a few samples of this study predate the infection). Cell type and time point are not known. The source material was PBMCs or a T cell subset sorted from them (not recorded which). The J gene is TRBJ2-3, the V gene TRBV5-1; TRBD2 agrees at 9 bases. The CDR3 is CASSLRAGGSTDTQYF. In nucleotides, the CDR3 is TGCGCCAGCAGCTTGCGAGCGGGGGGCTCCACAGATACGCAGTATTTT.